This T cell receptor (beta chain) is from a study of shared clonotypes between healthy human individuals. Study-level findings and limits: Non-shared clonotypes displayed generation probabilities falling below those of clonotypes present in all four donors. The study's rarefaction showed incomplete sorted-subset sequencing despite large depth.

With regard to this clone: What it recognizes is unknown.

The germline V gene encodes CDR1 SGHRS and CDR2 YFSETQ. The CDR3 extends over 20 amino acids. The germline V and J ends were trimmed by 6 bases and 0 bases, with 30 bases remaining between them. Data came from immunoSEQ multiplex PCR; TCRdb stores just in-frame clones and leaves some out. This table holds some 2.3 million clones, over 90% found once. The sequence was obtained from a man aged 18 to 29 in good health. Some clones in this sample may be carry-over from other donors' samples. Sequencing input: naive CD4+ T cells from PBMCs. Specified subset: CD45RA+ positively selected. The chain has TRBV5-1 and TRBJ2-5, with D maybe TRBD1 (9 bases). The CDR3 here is CASTESTGGRPSGYQETQYF. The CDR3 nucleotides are TGCGCCAGCACAGAATCTACAGGGGGCCGGCCTAGCGGGTACCAAGAGACCCAGTACTTC.